Listed here are 16 T cell receptor beta chains from one sample, sequenced in a study of blood T cell repertoires in COVID-19. Profiling relied on immunoSEQ multiplex PCR, and the TCRdb table lists in-frame clones only, not all of them. The data show around 120,000 clones, with more than 90% seen just once and approximately 3.5% held by the top ten. The specimen sequenced was peripheral blood. The receptor source for this set is a man in his fifties or sixties with active COVID-19.

The chain recombines TRBV7-2 with TRBJ2-7; 7 bases are shared with TRBD1. Germline values: CDR1 SGHTA, CDR2 FQGNSA. The ends lost 5 bases at V and 1 base at J; junction bases unmatched: 11. The CDR3 is made up of 16 amino acids. The CDR3 sequence: CASSRVGGINSYEQYF. Written as DNA, the CDR3 is TGTGCCAGCAGCCGGGTAGGGGGCATCAATTCCTACGAGCAGTACTTC. Supplemented by reference TRBV7-2 and TRBJ2-7, the full variable domain reads GAGVSQSPSNKVTEKGKDVELRCDPISGHTALYWYRQSLGQGLEFLIYFQGNSAPDKSGLPSDRFSAERTGGSVSTLTIQRTQQEDSAVYLCASSRVGGINSYEQYFGPGTRLTVT.

V is TRBV12-3 or TRBV12-4 and J is TRBJ1-5, with D unclear. The V end was cut by 3 bases, the J end by 9 bases, with 9 bases between. The CDR3 contains 12 residues. Here the CDR3 DNA reads TGTGCCAGCAGTTTTGTAACGGGGCCCCAGCATTTT. It is translated as CASSFVTGPQHF.

A single count supports this clone. The chain employs TRBV6-5 and TRBJ2-2; 13 bases line up with TRBD2. Unmatched junction bases numbered 5, after V lost 4 bases and J lost 6 bases. From germline, CDR1 is MNHEY and CDR2 SVGAGI. CDR3 length: 16 amino acids. CDR3 DNA: TGTGCCAGCAGTTCCGGACTAGCGGGAGTTGCCGGGGAGCTGTTTTTT. It yields the protein CASSSGLAGVAGELFF.

The V call is TRBV7-8, the J call TRBJ1-4; D gene unclear. V gave up 1 base and J gave up 7 bases, with 13 bases separating them. The CDR3 is made up of 15 amino acids. Germline CDR1 reads SGHVS; CDR2 reads FQNEAQ. The CDR3 reads CASSLVVESSEKLFF. CDR3 coding DNA: TGTGCCAGCAGCTTAGTCGTCGAAAGCTCTGAAAAACTGTTTTTT.

In this sample, this clone turned up a few times. The V gene is TRBV7-9, the J gene TRBJ2-1, with D possibly TRBD2 on 5 matching bases. Trimming pared 5 bases from V and 0 bases from J, leaving 14 bases between. Germline assignment: CDR1 SEHNR and CDR2 FQNEAQ (reference sequence). This CDR3 is built from 16 residues. The CDR3 DNA is TGTGCCAGCAGCCCTGGACTTACGAGCTCCTACAATGAGCAGTTCTTC. This sequence encodes CASSPGLTSSYNEQFF.

The chain couples TRBV9 to TRBJ1-5; D is ambiguous. The V gene's germline CDR1 is SGDLS and CDR2 YYNGEE. V dropped 0 bases and J dropped 6 bases, with 7 bases sitting between them. This CDR3 is 13 amino acids long. The CDR3 DNA follows: TGTGCCAGCAGCGTAGGAAGTAGTCAGCCCCAGCATTTT. This gives the protein CASSVGSSQPQHF.

V and J are TRBV11-3 and TRBJ2-1, with 8 bases aligning to TRBD1. The CDR3 has 18 amino acids. Germline CDR1 is SGHNT and CDR2 is YENEEA. The junction had 13 bases not matched to a gene; V was cut back by 4 bases and J by 2 bases. CDR3 residues: CASSSPKPGGQPYNEQFF. In nucleotides, the CDR3 is TGTGCCAGCAGCTCACCCAAACCAGGGGGCCAGCCCTACAATGAGCAGTTCTTC.

V gene TRBV3-1 (or the pseudogene TRBV3-2) combines with J gene TRBJ1-4; TRBD1 matches at 7 bases. CDR3 size: 15 residues. Unmatched junction bases numbered 3, after V lost 2 bases and J lost 3 bases. Germline CDR1 is LGHDT and CDR2 is YNNKEL (reference sequence). The CDR3 loop reads CASSQRGTANEKLFF. In DNA form, the CDR3 reads TGTGCCAGCAGCCAACGAGGGACAGCTAATGAAAAACTGTTTTTT.

The J gene is TRBJ2-3, the V gene TRBV3-1 (or the pseudogene TRBV3-2), with TRBD2 as a possible D gene (6 bases). CDR3 length equals 15 residues. V dropped 5 bases and J dropped 0 bases, with 12 bases sitting between them. Germline CDR1 reads LGHDT; CDR2 reads YNNKEL (reference sequence). The CDR3 DNA sequence: TGTGCCAGCAGCTTGTGGGGGACTAGCACAGATACGCAGTATTTT. Its protein product is CASSLWGTSTDTQYF.

The chain recombines TRBV6-5 with TRBJ1-2; TRBD1 matches 12 bases. Trimming cost V 4 bases and J 7 bases; bases outside gene matches: 4. CDR3 length: 14 residues. CDR1 is MNHEY and CDR2 is SVGAGI in the germline V gene. The CDR3 DNA reads as TGTGCCAGCAGTTGGGACAGGGGGCGAGGTGGCTACACCTTC. This encodes CASSWDRGRGGYTF.

V is TRBV15 and J is TRBJ2-6; 10 positions agree with TRBD1. The CDR3 has 21 amino acids. Trimming cost V 1 base and J 0 bases; bases outside gene matches: 12. CDR1 and CDR2 from the germline V gene are LNHNV and YYDKDF (reference sequence). The CDR3 nucleotides are TGTGCCACCAGCAGAGGTGCGTTAAGGACAGGGGGAAACTCTGGGGCCAACGTCCTGACTTTC. This translates into CATSRGALRTGGNSGANVLTF.

The gene calls are TRBV7-9 and TRBJ1-2; the D gene is possibly TRBD1 (5 bases). The V end lost 11 bases, the J end lost 6 bases, and 10 bases lay between the germline ends. Germline V gene lookup returns CDR1 SEHNR and CDR2 FQNEAQ (reference sequence). This CDR3 is 10 amino acids long. The CDR3 loop reads CAVGVHGYTF. Here the CDR3 DNA reads TGTGCCGTAGGGGTCCATGGCTACACCTTC.

This rearrangement joins TRBV12-5 to TRBJ1-5, with TRBD1 matching over 8 bases. CDR3 length equals 13 residues. V was clipped by 6 bases and J by 4 bases; unmatched bases: 2. Per germline, CDR1 LGHNT and CDR2 FRNRAP. CDR3 sequence (DNA): TGTGCTAGTGGGGACAGGGAGAATCAGCCCCAGCATTTT. This codes for CASGDRENQPQHF.

The chain recombines TRBV6-4 with TRBJ2-3; 12 positions match TRBD2. In germline, CDR1 is MRHNA, CDR2 SNTAGT. This CDR3 contains 14 residues. V was clipped by 5 bases and J by 6 bases; unmatched bases: 3. DNA of the CDR3: TGTGCCAGCAGTCCTAGCGGGAGGGTGGATACGCAGTATTTT. It specifies CASSPSGRVDTQYF.

This sequence joins TRBV6-4 and TRBJ2-3, with D unclear. Germline V gene sequence: CDR1 MRHNA, CDR2 SNTAGT. This CDR3 region has 13 residues. V lost 8 bases and J lost 2, with 11 bases in between. The CDR3 bases are TGTGCCAGCGGGTCAGGCCACACAGATACGCAGTATTTT. Translated: CASGSGHTDTQYF.

The chain joins TRBV7-9 to TRBJ1-5; perhaps TRBD1 as D (5 bases). The CDR3 is 14 residues long. Germline V gives CDR1 SEHNR, CDR2 FQNEAQ (reference sequence). Trimming removed 0 bases from V and 5 bases from J, with 8 bases in between. CDR3 in amino acids: CASSLAGGDQPQHF. The CDR3 nucleotides read TGTGCCAGCAGCTTAGCGGGGGGGGATCAGCCCCAGCATTTT.